Each of the 26 T cell receptor beta chains below was sequenced from the same sample in a study of post-analysis software for immune sequencing data. Unique molecular identifiers were built into the TCR beta cDNA libraries. Via MiXCR, TCRdb re-called the PCR reads, giving one row per CDR3 protein. This sample has 820,000 or so distinct CDR3 sequences, with approximately 53% found just once. Regarding the study as a whole: Higher frequency in patients than in controls was seen for about five TRBV segments, with TRBV5-6, TRBV5-1 and TRBV20-1 among them.

Their antigen targets remain unknown. Sequencing was carried out using blood. Receptors were obtained from a girl aged 5-17 years with multiple sclerosis.

This clonotype was counted only a few times. In DNA form, the CDR3 reads TGCAGCGTTGAATTGGGGACCCTTTCAGAGACCCAGTACTTC. This translates into CSVELGTLSETQYF. This chain uses TRBV29-1 with TRBJ2-5; perhaps D is TRBD1 or TRBD2 (5 bases each). CDR1 SQVTM and CDR2 ANQGSEA come from the germline V gene. There are 14 residues in the CDR3. Trimming shortened V by 2 bases and J by 4 bases, and 14 bases separated the two germline ends.

This clonotype has only a few counts. The V call is TRBV5-1, the J call TRBJ1-2, with 7 bases that match TRBD1. V shed 0 bases, J shed 3 bases, and the junction held 2 bases outside the gene matches. CDR1 SGHRS and CDR2 YFSETQ come from the germline V gene. This CDR3 region has 14 residues. The CDR3 sequence: CASSLEGQYYGYTF. The CDR3 nucleotides are TGCGCCAGCAGCTTGGAGGGACAGTACTATGGCTACACCTTC.

This clonotype has just a few counts. This chain links TRBV10-3 with TRBJ2-7; D may be TRBD1 (6 bases). Germline V CDR1 and CDR2: ENHRY, SYGVKD. There are 16 residues in the CDR3. Trimming took off 0 bases at V and 3 bases at J, with 15 bases between the two ends. The CDR3, as DNA: TGTGCCATCAGTGAGTCGATTCCCAGGGGCGACTACGAGCAGTACTTC. Its translation is CAISESIPRGDYEQYF.

The rearrangement joins TRBV12-3 or TRBV12-4 to TRBJ2-3; no clear D. This CDR3 is 13 amino acids long. The germline V and J ends were trimmed by 5 bases and 6 bases, with 12 bases remaining between them. The CDR3 loop is CASSPHSWDTQYF. Written as DNA, the CDR3 is TGTGCCAGCAGTCCCCATTCCTGGGATACGCAGTATTTT.

The CDR3 loop is CASSPGGTHYGYTF. The CDR3 nucleotides are TGCGCCAGCAGCCCTGGGGGGACCCACTATGGCTACACCTTC. This chain connects TRBV5-1 to TRBJ1-2; D is perhaps TRBD1 (5 bases). Trimming shortened V by 4 bases and J by 3 bases, and 13 bases separated the two germline ends. CDR1 is SGHRS, CDR2 YFSETQ, per germline. CDR3 length: 14 residues.

Here the CDR3 reads CASSFIVRTGGSYGYTF. CDR3 sequence (DNA): TGTGCCAGCAGTTTTATTGTCAGGACAGGGGGCTCCTATGGCTACACCTTC. The chain employs TRBV27 and TRBJ1-2; 11 bases match TRBD1. Germline V lookup: CDR1 MNHEY, CDR2 SMNVEV (reference sequence). This CDR3 is built from 17 residues. V shed 3 bases and J 4 bases; nucleotides not matched to a gene: 10.

This sequence joins TRBV6-1 and TRBJ2-1; TRBD1 agrees at 10 bases. The germline gives CDR1 MNHNS, CDR2 SASEGT. CDR3 length: 14 residues. V lost 6 bases and J lost 8; bases outside the gene matches: 7. The CDR3 spells CASSPGQGTHEQFF. The CDR3 nucleotides read TGTGCCAGCAGCCCGGGACAGGGGACCCATGAGCAGTTCTTC.

In nucleotides, the CDR3 is TGTGCCAGCAGGGCAACAGGGAGCTCCTACAATGAGCAGTTCTTC. Translated, it gives CASRATGSSYNEQFF. This chain links TRBV12-3 or TRBV12-4 with TRBJ2-1, with a tentative D call TRBD1 (6 bases). With 6 bases removed from V and 0 bases from J, the gap between germline ends came to 12 bases. This CDR3 has 15 residues.

The chain is built from TRBV5-1 and TRBJ2-5, with 8 nucleotides matching TRBD2. The CDR3 totals 16 residues. Germline V gene sequence: CDR1 SGHRS, CDR2 YFSETQ. The V segment lost 0 bases and the J segment 5 bases; nucleotides outside the gene matches: 9. This CDR3 reads CASSLAEREYRETQYF. The DNA for the CDR3 is TGCGCCAGCAGCTTGGCCGAGCGGGAGTATCGGGAGACCCAGTACTTC.

The chain uses TRBV7-3 and TRBJ2-1, with D unresolved. The CDR3 has 15 residues. V was trimmed by 0 bases and J by 4 bases, leaving 10 bases between them. Germline V CDR1 and CDR2: SGHTA, FQGTGA. This CDR3 is CASSLTGTTYNEQFF. For the CDR3, the DNA is TGTGCCAGCAGCTTAACTGGAACCACTTACAATGAGCAGTTCTTC.

This clonotype has a handful of counts. This chain uses TRBV7-9 with TRBJ2-4; D unclear. The CDR3 runs to 15 residues. Germline V gene data show CDR1 as SEHNR and CDR2 as FQNEAQ (reference sequence). Trimming removed 1 base from V and 7 bases from J, with 14 bases in between. CDR3 bases: TGTGCCAGCAGCTTAGTACCGGGCCAAGGCAACATTCAGTACTTC. Translation gives CASSLVPGQGNIQYF.

The rearrangement joins TRBV20-1 to TRBJ1-4, with TRBD1 matching over 7 bases. The V gene's germline CDR1 is DFQATT and CDR2 SNEGSKA (reference sequence). CDR3 length: 13 amino acids. V gave up 5 bases and J gave up 4 bases; unmatched junction bases: 4. The CDR3 DNA sequence: TGCAGTGCTCGGGGGACAGTTAATGAAAAACTGTTTTTT. Translating gives CSARGTVNEKLFF.

CDR3 in amino acids: CASSPSAGSYNEQFF. For the CDR3, the DNA is TGTGCCAGCAGCCCCTCGGCAGGGTCCTACAATGAGCAGTTCTTC. The chain is built from TRBV7-3 and TRBJ2-1; possible D gene TRBD1, 5 bases. Trimming took 5 bases from V and 1 from J, leaving 12 bases between them. There are 15 residues in the CDR3. Germline V lookup: CDR1 SGHTA, CDR2 FQGTGA. The full variable domain, rest sourced from reference TRBV7-3 and TRBJ2-1, is GAGVSQTPSNKVTEKGKYVELRCDPISGHTALYWYRQSLGQGPEFLIYFQGTGAADDSGLPNDRFFAVRPEGSVSTLKIQRTERGDSAVYLCASSPSAGSYNEQFFGPGTRLTVL.

In this sample, this clonotype turned up a few times. This chain uses TRBV5-6 with TRBJ2-5; 8 positions agree with TRBD1. Per germline, CDR1 SGHDT and CDR2 YYEEEE. After removal of 4 bases from V and 5 bases from J, the junction contained 10 bases not matched to a gene. The CDR3 is 15 residues long. CDR3 coding DNA: TGTGCCAGCAGCGGAGGACAGGGAGGCTGGGAGACCCAGTACTTC. It encodes CASSGGQGGWETQYF.

The V and J genes are TRBV20-1 and TRBJ1-2; TRBD1 matches 7 bases. With 4 bases clipped from V and 4 bases from J, the junction kept 15 bases outside the gene matches. The length of the CDR3 is 16 residues. Germline V gene sequence: CDR1 DFQATT, CDR2 SNEGSKA (reference sequence). CDR3 in amino acids: CSANEGDRKRAYGYTF. CDR3 DNA: TGCAGTGCTAACGAGGGGGACAGAAAGAGGGCCTATGGCTACACCTTC.

DNA of the CDR3: TGTGCCAGCAGCTCAAAGGGGGGGAACTATGGCTACACCTTC. As protein: CASSSKGGNYGYTF. The V call is TRBV7-9, the J call TRBJ1-2; a weak D match, TRBD1 (6 bases). Per germline, CDR1 SEHNR and CDR2 FQNEAQ (reference sequence). The CDR3 spans 14 residues. V lost 4 bases, J lost 2 bases, and 11 bases lay in between.

The J gene is TRBJ2-7, the V gene TRBV29-1; D unclear. The CDR3 covers 12 residues. Trimming removed 6 bases at V and 0 bases at J, with 9 bases between. Looked up from germline, CDR1 is SQVTM and CDR2 is ANQGSEA. The CDR3 DNA is TGCAGCGTCGCAGACCACTCCTACGAGCAGTACTTC. Protein sequence: CSVADHSYEQYF.

CDR3: CASSFGGGGETQYF. DNA for the CDR3: TGTGCCAGCAGTTTTGGCGGGGGCGGGGAGACCCAGTACTTC. This chain connects TRBV27 to TRBJ2-5; a possible D gene is TRBD2 (7 bases). The CDR3 is 14 amino acids. V lost 3 bases and J lost 5, with 13 bases in between. Germline V gene lookup returns CDR1 MNHEY and CDR2 SMNVEV (reference sequence).

This chain connects TRBV25-1 to TRBJ2-7; D may be TRBD1 or TRBD2 (6 bases each). The V end was cut by 4 bases, the J end by 2 bases, with 9 bases between. Germline assignment: CDR1 MGHDK and CDR2 SYGVNS. The CDR3 is made up of 13 amino acids. CDR3 sequence: CASSGGAAYEQYF. The CDR3 DNA sequence: TGTGCCAGCAGTGGGGGGGCGGCCTACGAGCAGTACTTC.

This clonotype occurred a few times. The chain joins TRBV6-5 to TRBJ2-7, with TRBD2 matching 12 bases. The CDR3 is 15 residues long. From germline, CDR1 is MNHEY and CDR2 SVGAGI. V shed 6 bases and J 6 bases; nucleotides not matched to a gene: 9. The CDR3 protein is CASSLAGGTSTEQYF. In nucleotides, the CDR3 is TGTGCCAGCAGCCTAGCGGGGGGGACCTCTACCGAGCAGTACTTC.

The chain couples TRBV20-1 to TRBJ2-5, with D maybe TRBD1 (6 bases). Per germline, CDR1 DFQATT and CDR2 SNEGSKA (reference sequence). This CDR3 is built from 14 residues. With 0 bases removed from V and 5 bases from J, the gap between germline ends came to 13 bases. The CDR3 coding sequence is TGCAGTGCTAGAGATCCAGGGGATGAGGAGACCCAGTACTTC. Translating gives CSARDPGDEETQYF.

J is TRBJ1-6 and V is TRBV20-1; D not certain. The germline V gene has CDR1 DFQATT and CDR2 SNEGSKA (reference sequence). The V gene lost 3 bases and the J gene lost 11 bases, with 11 bases spanning the gap. This CDR3 has 12 residues. CDR3 sequence (DNA): TGCAGTGCTAGGGCGGTTACGGCACCCCTCCACTTT. It specifies CSARAVTAPLHF.

Here the CDR3 reads CASSLVTGPNSGANVLTF. Written as DNA, the CDR3 is TGCGCCAGCAGCTTGGTGACAGGTCCCAACTCTGGGGCCAACGTCCTGACTTTC. This sequence joins TRBV5-1 and TRBJ2-6, with TRBD1 as a possible D gene (6 bases). Per the germline V gene, CDR1 is SGHRS and CDR2 is YFSETQ. The CDR3 spans 18 residues. The V and J ends lost 0 bases and 0 bases respectively, with 13 bases between them.

The genes are TRBV6-2 or TRBV6-3 and TRBJ2-7; tentatively, D is TRBD2 (6 bases). V lost 6 bases and J 10 bases, leaving 19 bases between the germline ends. This CDR3 is 13 amino acids long. Germline V gene data show CDR1 as MNHEY and CDR2 as SVGEGT. The CDR3: CASSARDSSSQYF. CDR3 bases: TGTGCCAGCAGCGCAAGGGACTCATCTAGTCAGTACTTC.

The rearrangement uses TRBV27 and TRBJ2-3, with TRBD1 matching 8 bases. The CDR3 runs 15 residues. V shed 5 bases and J 0 bases; nucleotides not matched to a gene: 4. The germline V gene encodes CDR1 MNHEY and CDR2 SMNVEV (reference sequence). CDR3 in DNA: TGTGCCAGCAGTCCCCGACAGGGGAGCACAGATACGCAGTATTTT. Translated, it gives CASSPRQGSTDTQYF.

This clonotype occurred a few times. This chain connects TRBV12-3 or TRBV12-4 to TRBJ2-1, with D perhaps given as TRBD1 or TRBD2 (6 bases each). The CDR3 runs to 15 residues. Trimming took 7 bases from V and 4 from J, leaving 17 bases between them. The CDR3: CASKGLQGGYNEQFF. The CDR3 DNA is TGTGCCAGCAAAGGACTCCAAGGGGGGTACAATGAGCAGTTCTTC.